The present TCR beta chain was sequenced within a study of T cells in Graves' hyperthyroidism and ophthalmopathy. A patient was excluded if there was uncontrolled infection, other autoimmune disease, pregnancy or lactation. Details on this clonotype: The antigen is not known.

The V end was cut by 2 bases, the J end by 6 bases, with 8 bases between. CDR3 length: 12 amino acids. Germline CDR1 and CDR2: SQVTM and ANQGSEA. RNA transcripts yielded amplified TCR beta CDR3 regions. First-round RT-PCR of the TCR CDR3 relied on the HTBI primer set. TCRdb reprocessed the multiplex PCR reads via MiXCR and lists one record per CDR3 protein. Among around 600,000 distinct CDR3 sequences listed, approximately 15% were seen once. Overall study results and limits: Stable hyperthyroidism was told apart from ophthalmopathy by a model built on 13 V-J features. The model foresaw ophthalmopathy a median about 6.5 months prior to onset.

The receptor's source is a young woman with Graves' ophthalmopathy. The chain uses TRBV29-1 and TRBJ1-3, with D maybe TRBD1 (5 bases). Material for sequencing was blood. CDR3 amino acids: CSVESGANTIYF. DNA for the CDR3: TGCAGCGTTGAATCTGGGGCAAACACCATATATTTT.